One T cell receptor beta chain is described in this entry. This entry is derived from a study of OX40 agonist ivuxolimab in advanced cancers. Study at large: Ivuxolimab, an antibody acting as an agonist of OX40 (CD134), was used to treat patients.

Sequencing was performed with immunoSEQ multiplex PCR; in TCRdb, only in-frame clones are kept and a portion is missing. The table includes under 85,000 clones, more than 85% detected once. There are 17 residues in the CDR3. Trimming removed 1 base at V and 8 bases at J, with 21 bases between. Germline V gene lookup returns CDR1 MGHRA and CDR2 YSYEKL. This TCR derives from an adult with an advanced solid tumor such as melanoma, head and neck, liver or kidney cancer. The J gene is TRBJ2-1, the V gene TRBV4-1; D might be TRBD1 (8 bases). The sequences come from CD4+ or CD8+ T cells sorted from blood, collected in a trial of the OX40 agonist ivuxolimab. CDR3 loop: CASSQVVGKQGGDEQFF. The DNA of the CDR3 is TGCGCCAGCAGCCAAGTTGTTGGAAAACAGGGGGGGGATGAGCAGTTCTTC.